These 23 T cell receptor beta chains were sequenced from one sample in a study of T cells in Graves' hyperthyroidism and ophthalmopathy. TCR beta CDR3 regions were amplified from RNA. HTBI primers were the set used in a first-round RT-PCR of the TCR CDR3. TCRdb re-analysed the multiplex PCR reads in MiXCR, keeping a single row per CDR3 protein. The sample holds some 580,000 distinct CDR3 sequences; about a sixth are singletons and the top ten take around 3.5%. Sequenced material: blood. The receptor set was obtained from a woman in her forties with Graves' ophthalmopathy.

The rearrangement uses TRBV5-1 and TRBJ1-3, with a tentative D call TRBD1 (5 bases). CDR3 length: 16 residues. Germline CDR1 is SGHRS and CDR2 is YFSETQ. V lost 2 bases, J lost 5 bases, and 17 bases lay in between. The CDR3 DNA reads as TGCGCCAGCAGCTTTAGTCCGGCGACAGCGAGAAACACCATATATTTT. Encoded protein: CASSFSPATARNTIYF.

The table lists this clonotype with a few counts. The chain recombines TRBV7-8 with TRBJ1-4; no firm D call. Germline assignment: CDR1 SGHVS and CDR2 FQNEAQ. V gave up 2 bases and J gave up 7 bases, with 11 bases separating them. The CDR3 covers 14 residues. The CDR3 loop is CASSLWSGPEKLFF. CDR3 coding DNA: TGTGCCAGCAGCTTATGGAGTGGCCCTGAAAAACTGTTTTTT.

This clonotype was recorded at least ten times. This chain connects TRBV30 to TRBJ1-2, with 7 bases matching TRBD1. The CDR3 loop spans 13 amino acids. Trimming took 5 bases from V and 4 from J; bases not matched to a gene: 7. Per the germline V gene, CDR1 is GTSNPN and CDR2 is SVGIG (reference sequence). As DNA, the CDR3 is TGTGCCTGGCGACAGGGTACTTCCTATGGCTACACCTTC. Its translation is CAWRQGTSYGYTF.

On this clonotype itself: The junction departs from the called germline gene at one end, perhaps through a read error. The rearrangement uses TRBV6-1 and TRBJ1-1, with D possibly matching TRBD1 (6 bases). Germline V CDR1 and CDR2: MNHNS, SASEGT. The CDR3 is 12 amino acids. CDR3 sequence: CASREGGTEAFF. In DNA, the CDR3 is TGTGCCAGCAGGGAAGGGGGCACTGAAGCTTTCTTT.

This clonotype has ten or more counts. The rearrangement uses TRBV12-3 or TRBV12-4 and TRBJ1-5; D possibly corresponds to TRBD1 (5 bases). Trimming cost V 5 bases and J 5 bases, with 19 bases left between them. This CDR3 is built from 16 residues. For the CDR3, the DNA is TGTGCCAGCAGTCGGGGTGCGCAGGGTGAATATCAGCCCCAGCATTTT. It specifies CASSRGAQGEYQPQHF.

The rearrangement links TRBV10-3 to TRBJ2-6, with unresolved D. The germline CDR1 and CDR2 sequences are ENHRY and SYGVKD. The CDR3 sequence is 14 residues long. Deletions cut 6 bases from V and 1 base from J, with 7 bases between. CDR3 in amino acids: CAISGTSGANVLTF. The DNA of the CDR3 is TGTGCCATCAGCGGTACGTCTGGGGCCAACGTCCTGACTTTC.

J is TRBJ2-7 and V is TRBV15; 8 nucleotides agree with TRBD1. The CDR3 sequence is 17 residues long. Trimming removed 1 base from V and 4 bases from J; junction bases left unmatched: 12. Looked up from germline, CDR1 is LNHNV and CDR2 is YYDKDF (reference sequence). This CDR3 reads CATSRGVVGTGSYEQYF. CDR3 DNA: TGTGCCACCAGCAGAGGGGTGGTTGGGACAGGATCTTACGAGCAGTACTTC.

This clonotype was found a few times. CDR3: CASNPLAGPGELFF. In nucleotides, the CDR3 is TGTGCCAGTAACCCTCTAGCGGGCCCCGGGGAGCTGTTTTTT. The gene calls are TRBV6-1 and TRBJ2-2, with 8 bases aligning to TRBD2. Germline V lookup: CDR1 MNHNS, CDR2 SASEGT. This CDR3 is 14 amino acids long. The J segment lost 6 bases and the V segment lost 9 bases, leaving 9 bases of the junction unmatched.

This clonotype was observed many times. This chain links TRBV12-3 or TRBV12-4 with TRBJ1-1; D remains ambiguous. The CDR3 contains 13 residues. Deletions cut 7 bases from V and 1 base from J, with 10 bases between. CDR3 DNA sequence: TGTGCCAGCAACCTTGCGGGGAACACTGAAGCTTTCTTT. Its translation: CASNLAGNTEAFF.

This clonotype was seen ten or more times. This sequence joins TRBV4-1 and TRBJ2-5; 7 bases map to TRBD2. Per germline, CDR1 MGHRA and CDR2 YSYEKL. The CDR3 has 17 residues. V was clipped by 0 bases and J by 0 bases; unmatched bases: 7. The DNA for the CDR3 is TGCGCCAGCAGCCAAGAGGGGAGGGGCCGGTACCAAGAGACCCAGTACTTC. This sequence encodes CASSQEGRGRYQETQYF.

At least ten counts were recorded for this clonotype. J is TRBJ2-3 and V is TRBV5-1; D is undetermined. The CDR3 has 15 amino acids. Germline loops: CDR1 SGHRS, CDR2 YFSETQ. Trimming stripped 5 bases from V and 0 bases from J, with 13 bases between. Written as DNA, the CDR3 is TGCGCCAGCAGATTAAAGGCGACTAGCACAGATACGCAGTATTTT. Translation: CASRLKATSTDTQYF.

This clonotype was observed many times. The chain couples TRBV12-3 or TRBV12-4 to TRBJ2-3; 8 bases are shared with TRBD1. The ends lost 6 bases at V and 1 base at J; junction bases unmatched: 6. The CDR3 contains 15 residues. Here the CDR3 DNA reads TGTGCCAGCAGACTGGGGACAGGTGGCACAGATACGCAGTATTTT. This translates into CASRLGTGGTDTQYF.

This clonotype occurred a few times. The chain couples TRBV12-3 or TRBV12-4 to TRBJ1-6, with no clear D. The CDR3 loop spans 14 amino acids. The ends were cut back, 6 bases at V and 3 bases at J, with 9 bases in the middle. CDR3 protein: CASSPESYNSPLHF. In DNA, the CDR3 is TGTGCCAGCAGCCCCGAAAGCTATAATTCACCCCTCCACTTT.

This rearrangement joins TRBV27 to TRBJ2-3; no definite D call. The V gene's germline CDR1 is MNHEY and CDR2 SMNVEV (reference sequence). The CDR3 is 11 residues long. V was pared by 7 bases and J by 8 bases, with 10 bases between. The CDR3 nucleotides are TGTGCCAGCACCGCAAACGGTACGCAGTATTTT. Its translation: CASTANGTQYF.

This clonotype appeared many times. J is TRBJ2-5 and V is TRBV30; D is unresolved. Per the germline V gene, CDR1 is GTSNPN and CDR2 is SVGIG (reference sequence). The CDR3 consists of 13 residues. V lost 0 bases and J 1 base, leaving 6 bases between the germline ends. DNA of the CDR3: TGTGCCTGGAGTGTAGACCCCCAAGAGACCCAGTACTTC. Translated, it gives CAWSVDPQETQYF.

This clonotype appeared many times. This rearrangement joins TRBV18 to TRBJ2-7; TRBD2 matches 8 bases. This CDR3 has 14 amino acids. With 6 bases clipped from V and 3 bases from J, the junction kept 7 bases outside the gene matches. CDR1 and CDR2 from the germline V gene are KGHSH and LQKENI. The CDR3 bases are TGTGCCAGCTCCCCTCGGCGGGAGGTCTACGAGCAGTACTTC. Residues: CASSPRREVYEQYF.

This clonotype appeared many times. The CDR3 reads CASSLDDHYNEQFF. The CDR3 DNA reads as TGTGCCAGCAGTTTAGACGACCACTACAATGAGCAGTTCTTC. The chain recombines TRBV27 with TRBJ2-1, with D uncertain. Germline loops: CDR1 MNHEY, CDR2 SMNVEV (reference sequence). Between the trimmed V and J ends, which lost 2 bases and 3 bases, there was a span of 8 bases. The CDR3 covers 14 residues.

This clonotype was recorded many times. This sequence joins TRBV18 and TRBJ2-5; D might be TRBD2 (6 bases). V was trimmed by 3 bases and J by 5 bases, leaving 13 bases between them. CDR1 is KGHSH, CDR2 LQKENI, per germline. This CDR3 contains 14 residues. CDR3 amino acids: CASSPREVTETQYF. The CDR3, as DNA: TGTGCCAGCTCACCCAGGGAGGTGACGGAGACCCAGTACTTC.

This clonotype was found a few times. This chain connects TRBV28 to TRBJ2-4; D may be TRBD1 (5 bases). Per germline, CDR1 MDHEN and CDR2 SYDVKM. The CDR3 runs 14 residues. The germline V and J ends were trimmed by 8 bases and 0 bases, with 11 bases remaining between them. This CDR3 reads CASGARLAKNIQYF. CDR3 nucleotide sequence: TGTGCCAGCGGGGCTCGATTAGCCAAAAACATTCAGTACTTC.

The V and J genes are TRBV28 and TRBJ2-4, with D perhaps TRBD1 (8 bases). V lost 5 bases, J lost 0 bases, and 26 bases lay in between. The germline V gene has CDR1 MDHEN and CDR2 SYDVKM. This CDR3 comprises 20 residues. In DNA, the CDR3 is TGTGCCAGCAGTCCCGGACAGGGAACTCTAGCGGAGTTAGCCAAAAACATTCAGTACTTC. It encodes CASSPGQGTLAELAKNIQYF. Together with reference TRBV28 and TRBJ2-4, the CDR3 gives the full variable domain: DVKVTQSSRYLVKRTGEKVFLECVQDMDHENMFWYRQDPGLGLRLIYFSYDVKMKEKGDIPEGYSVSREKKERFSLILESASTNQTSMYLCASSPGQGTLAELAKNIQYFGAGTRLSVL.

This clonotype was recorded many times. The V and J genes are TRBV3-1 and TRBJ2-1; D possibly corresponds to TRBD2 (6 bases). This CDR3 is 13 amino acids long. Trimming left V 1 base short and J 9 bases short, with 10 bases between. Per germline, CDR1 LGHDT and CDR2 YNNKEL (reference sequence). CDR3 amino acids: CASSQGTMREQFF. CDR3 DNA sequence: TGTGCCAGCAGCCAAGGGACTATGCGTGAGCAGTTCTTC.

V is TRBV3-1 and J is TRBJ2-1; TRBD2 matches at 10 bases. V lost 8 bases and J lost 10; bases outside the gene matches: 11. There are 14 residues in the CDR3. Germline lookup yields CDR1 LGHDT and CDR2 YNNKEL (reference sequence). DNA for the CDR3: TGTGCCAGCGGGGCAGCGGGAGGGCCCGAGGAGCAGTTCTTC. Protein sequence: CASGAAGGPEEQFF.

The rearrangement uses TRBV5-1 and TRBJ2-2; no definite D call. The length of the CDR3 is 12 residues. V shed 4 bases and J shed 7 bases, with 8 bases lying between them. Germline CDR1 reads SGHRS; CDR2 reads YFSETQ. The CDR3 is CASSEVIGELFF. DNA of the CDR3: TGCGCCAGCAGCGAAGTCATCGGGGAGCTGTTTTTT. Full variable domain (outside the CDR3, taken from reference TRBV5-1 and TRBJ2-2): KAGVTQTPRYLIKTRGQQVTLSCSPISGHRSVSWYQQTPGQGLQFLFEYFSETQRNKGNFPGRFSGRQFSNSRSEMNVSTLELGDSALYLCASSEVIGELFFGEGSRLTVL.